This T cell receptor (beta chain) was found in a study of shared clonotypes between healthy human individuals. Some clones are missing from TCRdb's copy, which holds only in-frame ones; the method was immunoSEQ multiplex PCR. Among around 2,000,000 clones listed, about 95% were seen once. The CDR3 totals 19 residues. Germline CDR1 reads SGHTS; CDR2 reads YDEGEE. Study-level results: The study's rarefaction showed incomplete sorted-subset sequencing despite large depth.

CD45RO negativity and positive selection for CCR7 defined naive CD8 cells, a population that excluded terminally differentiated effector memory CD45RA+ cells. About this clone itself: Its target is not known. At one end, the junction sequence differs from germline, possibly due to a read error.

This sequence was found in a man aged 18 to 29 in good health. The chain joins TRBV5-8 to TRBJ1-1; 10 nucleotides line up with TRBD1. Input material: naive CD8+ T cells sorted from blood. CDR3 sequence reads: CVSSTRTGQGPWYDTEAFF. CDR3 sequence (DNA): TGTGTCAGCAGCACCAGGACGGGACAGGGGCCGTGGTACGACACTGAAGCTTTCTTT.